The 4 T cell receptor beta chains in this list originate from one sample, sequenced in a study of CD8+ T cells in alopecia areata. Stated treatment: oral pan-JAK inhibitor, 5-10 mg twice daily. After isolation, RNA underwent reverse transcription to generate cDNA as the sequencing template. Method: immunoSEQ multiplex PCR; TCRdb's copy keeps in-frame clones and lacks some. The sample shows over 100,000 clones, 53% of them seen only once. The sequencing used CD4+ T cells sorted from blood, collected at week 4, from a patient treated with tofacitinib. The receptor source for this set is a human donor with alopecia areata.

This clone was counted between two and nine times. The V call is TRBV15, the J call TRBJ2-4; possible D gene TRBD1, 6 bases. Trimming removed 4 bases at V and 0 bases at J, with 22 bases between. This CDR3 has 19 amino acids. In germline, CDR1 is LNHNV, CDR2 YYDKDF (reference sequence). The CDR3 here is CATSKVGLQGPLAKNIQYF. The CDR3 nucleotides read TGTGCCACCAGCAAAGTGGGCCTACAGGGTCCCTTAGCCAAAAACATTCAGTACTTC.

The gene calls are TRBV30 and TRBJ2-2; TRBD2 aligns across 9 bases. This CDR3 spans 16 amino acids. Per the germline V gene, CDR1 is GTSNPN and CDR2 is SVGIG (reference sequence). Losses at the gene ends were 1 base for V and 5 bases for J; bases not matched to a gene: 8. The CDR3 bases are TGTGCCTGGAGTGGGCGCGGGAGGGGAAAAACCGGGGAGCTGTTTTTT. Protein: CAWSGRGRGKTGELFF.

This rearrangement joins TRBV4-1 to TRBJ2-1; 12 bases match TRBD2. The germline V gene has CDR1 MGHRA and CDR2 YSYEKL. V lost 1 base to trimming and J lost 5 bases; unmatched junction nucleotides: 6. The CDR3 covers 17 residues. CDR3 protein: CASSQGVWTSGNNEQFF. The CDR3 coding sequence is TGCGCCAGCAGCCAAGGGGTCTGGACTAGCGGGAACAATGAGCAGTTCTTC.

This chain joins TRBV30 and TRBJ2-3; D remains unclear. The CDR3 is 13 amino acids. Deletions cut 1 base from V and 5 bases from J, with 10 bases between. CDR1 and CDR2 from the germline V gene are GTSNPN and SVGIG (reference sequence). The CDR3 loop reads CAWSGVLLDTQYF. CDR3 nucleotides: TGTGCCTGGAGTGGGGTGCTACTAGATACGCAGTATTTT.